Sequencing of this TCR beta chain was carried out in a study (dated by TCRdb to between 2014 and 2017). General notes on the study: The study set out to test whether tumor-infiltrating Tregs in breast cancer get recruited from blood Tregs or are instead converted in situ from other CD4+ T cell subsets. Overall study results and their limits: The TCR alpha and beta sequences of tumor-infiltrating Tregs showed the greatest overlap with tumor naive CD4+ T cells, followed by blood naive CD4+ T cells. The larger-cohort validation was restricted to a single TCR beta V-J rearrangement rather than whole repertoires. Tumor memory CD4+ T cell TCR gene usage was found to cluster with blood and lymph node memory CD4+ cells and with lymph node naive CD4+ cells.

Concerning this clonotype itself: The antigen it recognizes is unknown. This likely comes from a read error, as the CDR3 has no conserved phenylalanine or tryptophan at its end.

The Miltenyi Naive CD4+ T Cell Isolation kit was used to purify naive CD4+ T cells, and CD25 microbeads were used to remove Tregs. Tregs, naive and memory CD4+ T cells from tumor, blood and ipsilateral draining lymph nodes of five breast cancer patients underwent full-length TCR alpha and beta sequencing. Tumor tissue and lymph nodes obtained from ipsilateral axillary dissection were perfused with PBS, minced and then digested with collagenase I and hyaluronidase. FACS confirmed that the sorted cell populations were more than 90% pure. Full-length TCR variable regions were amplified by 5' RACE PCR with constant-region reverse primers, and semi-nested PCR with Nested Universal Primer A was subsequently performed. Using the ReliaPrep RNA Cell Miniprep System, total RNA was extracted, and the SMARTer RACE 5'/3' Kit was then used to reverse transcribe the RNA into 5'RACE-ready cDNA. Full-length TCR alpha and beta libraries were barcoded with multiplex adaptors and sequenced on an Illumina MiSeq. Under the source paper's analysis protocol: Sequencing data were pooled across the five patients for each of nine subset-tissue groups and compared by unsupervised clustering of TCR gene usage. The Morisita-Horn index was used to calculate repertoire similarity, with shared sequences weighted according to their contribution to each repertoire. TCRdb reanalyzed the raw reads on its own, using fastp at Q25 for trimming and MiXCR for clone calling, and kept in-frame beta chains. Each entry merges the rows of one CDR3 protein and shows their most common DNA and genes. What appears here as the V and J calls and clone size reflects TCRdb's work, not the paper's. This sample holds about 23,000 distinct CDR3 sequences; about 29% were observed only once. 2.2% of the sample is taken by the ten largest.

The sample was tumor-infiltrating naive CD4+ T cells sorted from the breast tumor. The cell subset or site label, as the study defines it: naive CD4+ T cells, CD4+CD45RA+CD25-. This clonotype was obtained from a female donor with breast cancer.

This receptor carries the CDR3 CSAPALAGASTGELFL. The sequence in DNA is TGCAGTGCGCCCGCCCTAGCGGGAGCAAGCACCGGGGAGCTGTTTCTT. The chain was built from TRBV20-1 and TRBJ2-2, with 10 bases matching TRBD2. The germline V and J ends show losses of 6 bases and 4 bases respectively, and no gene match explains 11 bases of the junction. Taken from the germline V gene (reference sequence), the CDR1 and CDR2 loops are DFQATT and SNEGSKA. With termini counted, the CDR3 has 16 amino acids. Only the CDR3 DNA is retained, 48 bases long and in frame from the first base.